This entry features one T cell receptor beta chain sequence. The antigen is undetermined. Germline values: CDR1 MNHEY, CDR2 SVGAGI. V gave up 2 bases and J gave up 4 bases, with 8 bases separating them. CDR3 size: 13 residues. This sample was taken from a study of OX40 agonist ivuxolimab in advanced cancers. General observations from the study: It was not determined which antigens were specifically recognized by the peripheral T cells that had undergone clonal expansion.

Measured with immunoSEQ multiplex PCR; TCRdb has only the in-frame clones, and not every one. Found here are approximately 80,000 clones, approximately 86% of them singletons; the top ten hold less than 4.5%. Sequences were derived from CD4+ or CD8+ T cells sorted from blood, sampled in a trial of the OX40 agonist ivuxolimab. The chain combines TRBV6-5 with TRBJ1-1; D remains unclear. This clonotype was obtained from an adult with an advanced solid tumor such as melanoma, head and neck, liver or kidney cancer. The CDR3 region is CASSYVPSTEAFF. In DNA, the CDR3 is TGTGCCAGCAGTTACGTCCCATCCACTGAAGCTTTCTTT.